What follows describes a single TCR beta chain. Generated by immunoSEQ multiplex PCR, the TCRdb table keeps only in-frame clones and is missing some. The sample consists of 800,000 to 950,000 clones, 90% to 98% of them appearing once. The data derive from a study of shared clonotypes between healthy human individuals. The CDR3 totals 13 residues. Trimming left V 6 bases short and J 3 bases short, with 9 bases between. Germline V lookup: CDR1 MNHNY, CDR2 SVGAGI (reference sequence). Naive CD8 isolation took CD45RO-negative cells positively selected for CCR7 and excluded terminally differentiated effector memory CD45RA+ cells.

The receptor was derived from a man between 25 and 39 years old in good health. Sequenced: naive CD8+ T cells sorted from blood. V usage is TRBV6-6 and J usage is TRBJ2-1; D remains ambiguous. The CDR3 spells CASSERRYNEQFF. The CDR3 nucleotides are TGTGCCAGCAGCGAGCGACGCTACAATGAGCAGTTCTTC.